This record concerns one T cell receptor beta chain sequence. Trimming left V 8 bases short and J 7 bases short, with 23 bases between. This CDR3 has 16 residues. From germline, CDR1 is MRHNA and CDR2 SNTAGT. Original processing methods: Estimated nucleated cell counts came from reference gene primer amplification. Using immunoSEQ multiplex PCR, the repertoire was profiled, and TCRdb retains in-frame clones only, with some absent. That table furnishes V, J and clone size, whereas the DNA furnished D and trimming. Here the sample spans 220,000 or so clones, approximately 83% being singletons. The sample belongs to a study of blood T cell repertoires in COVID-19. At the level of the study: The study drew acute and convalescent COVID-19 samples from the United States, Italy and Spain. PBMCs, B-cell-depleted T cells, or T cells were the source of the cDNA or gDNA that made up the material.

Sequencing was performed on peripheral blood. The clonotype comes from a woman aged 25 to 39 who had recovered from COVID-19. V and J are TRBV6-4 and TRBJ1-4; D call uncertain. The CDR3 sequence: CASGPSHEIITEKLFF. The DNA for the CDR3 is TGTGCCAGCGGGCCCTCACACGAAATCATAACTGAAAAACTGTTTTTT.